Given below is one T cell receptor (beta chain) in context. This sample includes further DNA sequences coding for the same CDR3. The CDR3 runs 14 residues. Germline assignment: CDR1 LNHDA and CDR2 SQIVND (reference sequence). Trimming removed 5 bases at V and 0 bases at J, with 8 bases between. Assay runs were performed at deep level. Clones were sequenced by immunoSEQ multiplex PCR, and TCRdb holds only the in-frame ones, with some missing. The sample contains millions of clones, around 95% of which appear only once. These data originate in a study of shared clonotypes between healthy human individuals. For the study at large: Researchers assigned three CD4 naive, three CD4 memory, two CD8 naive and one CD8 memory plate to each donor.

The chain is built from TRBV19 and TRBJ1-5; D remains ambiguous. The sequence was obtained from a man younger than 35 in good health. The sequenced sample was naive CD4+ T cells sorted from blood. Documented subset: CD45RA+ positively selected. CDR3 in DNA: TGTGCCAGTAGTCCAGGATATAGCAATCAGCCCCAGCATTTT. It is translated as CASSPGYSNQPQHF. Complete variable domain (other parts from reference TRBV19 and TRBJ1-5): DGGITQSPKYLFRKEGQNVTLSCEQNLNHDAMYWYRQDPGQGLRLIYYSQIVNDFQKGDIAEGYSVSREKKESFPLTVTSAQKNPTAFYLCASSPGYSNQPQHFGDGTRLSIL.